These 15 T cell receptor beta chains were all obtained from the same sample, sequenced in a study of T-cell memory formation after mild COVID-19. TCRdb analysed the 5' RACE reads with MiXCR anew, one entry per CDR3 protein. Found here are fewer than 650,000 distinct CDR3 sequences, approximately 15% of them singletons; the top ten hold just over 8%. The sample taken for sequencing was PBMCs or a T cell subset sorted from them (not recorded which). Receptor source: an adult woman who had mild COVID-19 (a few samples of this study predate the infection). Cell type and time point are not known.

This clonotype came up a few times. The V gene is TRBV7-2, the J gene TRBJ2-3; possible D gene TRBD1, 6 bases. The CDR3 is 15 residues long. V gave up 6 bases and J gave up 4 bases, with 17 bases separating them. Per germline, CDR1 SGHTA and CDR2 FQGNSA. The CDR3 loop is CASRENGQFADTQYF. The CDR3 DNA reads TGTGCCAGCAGGGAAAACGGACAGTTCGCAGATACGCAGTATTTT.

The chain has TRBV4-2 and TRBJ2-2; D is perhaps TRBD1 (6 bases). The germline V gene has CDR1 LGHNA and CDR2 YNFKEQ. V lost 4 bases and J lost 4, with 16 bases in between. The CDR3 covers 16 residues. DNA for the CDR3: TGTGCCAGCAGCCCCGTACAGGGAAGGGGCACCGGGGAGCTGTTTTTT. The encoded protein is CASSPVQGRGTGELFF.

This clonotype was seen only a few times. The gene calls are TRBV19 and TRBJ2-1; 8 bases match TRBD2. CDR3 length: 15 residues. J lost 3 bases, V lost 7 bases, and 8 bases had no gene match. The V gene's germline CDR1 is LNHDA and CDR2 SQIVND (reference sequence). CDR3 sequence reads: CASNPAGEFYNEQFF. CDR3 DNA sequence: TGTGCCAGTAACCCAGCGGGAGAATTCTACAATGAGCAGTTCTTC.

This clonotype has just a few counts. The V gene is TRBV7-3, the J gene TRBJ2-1, with 9 nucleotides matching TRBD2. CDR3 length: 15 residues. V lost 2 bases and J lost 4; bases outside the gene matches: 3. Germline-derived CDR1 and CDR2 are SGHTA and FQGTGA. The CDR3 DNA follows: TGTGCCAGCAGCTTACGTAGCGGGGGATACAATGAGCAGTTCTTC. Protein product: CASSLRSGGYNEQFF.

In this sample, this clonotype turned up a few times. Germline and junction disagree at one end, which may indicate a read error. The V gene is TRBV7-7, the J gene TRBJ2-2, with a possible D match to TRBD2 (6 bases). This CDR3 region has 14 residues. CDR1 is SSHAT and CDR2 is FNYEAQ in the germline V gene (reference sequence). CDR3 in amino acids: CASSLATSTGELFF. The CDR3 region has the DNA TGTGCTAGCAGCCTAGCGACATCGACCGGGGAGCTGTTTTTT. Looking up the rest from reference TRBV7-7 and TRBJ2-2 gives the full variable domain: GAGVSQSPRYKVTKRGQDVTLRCDPISSHATLYWYQQALGQGPEFLTYFNYEAQPDKSGLPSDRFSAERPEGSISTLTIQRTEQRDSAMYRCASSLATSTGELFFGEGSRLTVL.

This clonotype occurred a few times. The chain links TRBV6-5 to TRBJ1-2, with D possibly being TRBD1 (6 bases). CDR3 length: 13 amino acids. Per the germline V gene, CDR1 is MNHEY and CDR2 is SVGAGI. V was clipped by 3 bases and J by 10 bases, with 15 bases between them. Here the CDR3 DNA reads TGTGCCAGCAGTTATAAACAGGGAGACTTCTACACCTTC. Residues: CASSYKQGDFYTF.

This chain joins TRBV18 and TRBJ2-7; TRBD2 agrees at 8 bases. This CDR3 comprises 14 residues. Germline CDR1 is KGHSH and CDR2 is LQKENI. V lost 8 bases to trimming and J lost 3 bases; unmatched junction nucleotides: 9. Here the CDR3 reads CASARGAGDYEQYF. CDR3 nucleotide sequence: TGTGCCAGCGCGCGGGGAGCGGGGGACTACGAGCAGTACTTC.

The rearrangement links TRBV30 to TRBJ2-3; D ambiguous. Trimming took off 4 bases at V and 6 bases at J, with 8 bases between the two ends. CDR3 size: 11 residues. Germline V gene data show CDR1 as GTSNPN and CDR2 as SVGIG (reference sequence). The DNA of the CDR3 is TGTGCCTGGACCCCCCTGGATACGCAGTATTTT. Its protein is CAWTPLDTQYF.

This clonotype was picked up a small number of times. The chain links TRBV6-5 to TRBJ1-1; weak D call: TRBD1 (6 bases). The V gene's germline CDR1 is MNHEY and CDR2 SVGAGI. Trimming cost V 4 bases and J 6 bases, with 12 bases left between them. The CDR3 runs 13 residues. The CDR3 DNA reads as TGTGCCAGCAGTTCCTTGGACAGAGCTGAAGCTTTCTTT. Protein product: CASSSLDRAEAFF.

The chain joins TRBV5-1 to TRBJ1-1; D is undetermined. The CDR3 covers 13 residues. The V and J ends lost 4 bases and 3 bases respectively, with 10 bases between them. CDR1 and CDR2 (germline): SGHRS, YFSETQ. Here the CDR3 reads CASSDGTHTEAFF. As DNA, the CDR3 is TGCGCCAGCAGCGATGGTACGCACACTGAAGCTTTCTTT. The entire variable domain, with the rest obtained from reference TRBV5-1 and TRBJ1-1, is as follows: KAGVTQTPRYLIKTRGQQVTLSCSPISGHRSVSWYQQTPGQGLQFLFEYFSETQRNKGNFPGRFSGRQFSNSRSEMNVSTLELGDSALYLCASSDGTHTEAFFGQGTRLTVV.

This clonotype showed up just a few times. The chain carries TRBV27 and TRBJ2-1, with 10 nucleotides matching TRBD2. Germline V gives CDR1 MNHEY, CDR2 SMNVEV (reference sequence). The CDR3 is made up of 15 amino acids. The V and J ends lost 6 bases and 8 bases, in that order; junction bases with no gene match: 10. The CDR3 protein is CASRLSGGVWDEQFF. The CDR3 region has the DNA TGTGCCAGCAGGCTCAGCGGGGGGGTCTGGGATGAGCAGTTCTTC.

This clonotype was recorded a few times. The V and J genes are TRBV27 and TRBJ1-2, with 7 nucleotides matching TRBD1. The CDR3 is 15 amino acids. V gave up 6 bases and J gave up 4 bases; unmatched junction bases: 11. Germline assignment: CDR1 MNHEY and CDR2 SMNVEV (reference sequence). The CDR3 region has the DNA TGTGCCAGCAGCATGGCACAGGGGAATAGCTATGGCTACACCTTC. It translates to CASSMAQGNSYGYTF.

This clonotype has a handful of counts. J is TRBJ2-7 and V is TRBV5-1, with a tentative D call TRBD1 (5 bases). Germline CDR1 SGHRS, CDR2 YFSETQ. V lost 4 bases and J lost 4, with 18 bases in between. This CDR3 region has 15 residues. CDR3 DNA: TGCGCCAGCAGCCCAAGGGGCTCAAGTCGGTACGAGCAGTACTTC. Protein: CASSPRGSSRYEQYF.

This sequence joins TRBV5-5 and TRBJ2-2, with no clear D. Germline V gene sequence: CDR1 SGHKS, CDR2 YYEKEE (reference sequence). Deletions cut 3 bases from V and 4 bases from J, with 13 bases between. The CDR3 contains 15 residues. CDR3 sequence (DNA): TGTGCCAGCAGCTCCGGGCTCAGGACCACCGGGGAGCTGTTTTTT. Translated, it gives CASSSGLRTTGELFF. Complete variable domain (other parts from reference TRBV5-5 and TRBJ2-2): DAGVTQSPTHLIKTRGQQVTLRCSPISGHKSVSWYQQVLGQGPQFIFQYYEKEERGRGNFPDRFSARQFPNYSSELNVNALLLGDSALYLCASSSGLRTTGELFFGEGSRLTVL.

CDR3 sequence reads: CASSFSWGPKNTEAFF. In DNA form, the CDR3 reads TGCGCCAGCAGCTTCAGCTGGGGGCCGAAGAACACTGAAGCTTTCTTT. This sequence joins TRBV5-1 and TRBJ1-1; D is perhaps TRBD1 (6 bases). Germline V gene lookup returns CDR1 SGHRS and CDR2 YFSETQ. The V end lost 2 bases, the J end lost 1 base, and 15 bases lay between the germline ends. The CDR3 loop spans 16 amino acids.